This TCR beta chain was profiled in a study of cytomegalovirus exposure and HLA in healthy donors. V was pared by 1 base and J by 0 bases, with 9 bases between. Germline V lookup: CDR1 SGHAT, CDR2 FQNNGV. This CDR3 is built from 15 residues. TCRdb's copy holds only in-frame clones and misses some; the assay was immunoSEQ multiplex PCR. Of 300,000 or so clones in the sample, around 90% were seen once. The chain joins TRBV11-2 to TRBJ1-2; D is unresolved. The TCR originated in a young man in good health and CMV-seronegative. Sample: PBMCs. The CDR3 protein is CASSLGAGANYGYTF. The CDR3 bases are TGTGCCAGCAGCTTAGGTGCCGGGGCTAACTATGGCTACACCTTC. Complete variable domain (other parts from reference TRBV11-2 and TRBJ1-2): EAGVAQSPRYKIIEKRQSVAFWCNPISGHATLYWYQQILGQGPKLLIQFQNNGVVDDSQLPKDRFSAERLKGVDSTLKIQPAKLEDSAVYLCASSLGAGANYGYTFGSGTRLTVV.